Listed here are 18 T cell receptor beta chains from one sample, sequenced in a study of cytomegalovirus exposure and HLA in healthy donors. Vbeta (60) and Jbeta (13) primers were used in the PCR. Repertoires were generated with immunoSEQ multiplex PCR, while TCRdb's copy carries only in-frame clones and drops some. The data show about 200,000 clones, 65% to 85% seen once. Input material: PBMCs. Receptors were obtained from a woman aged 25 to 39 in good health and CMV-seronegative.

This chain links TRBV18 with TRBJ1-1; possible D gene TRBD1, 5 bases. Between the trimmed V and J ends, which lost 1 base and 0 bases, there was a span of 6 bases. CDR3 length equals 14 residues. From germline, CDR1 is KGHSH and CDR2 LQKENI. CDR3 sequence (DNA): TGTGCCAGCTCACCACAGGGGATGAACACTGAAGCTTTCTTT. Translation: CASSPQGMNTEAFF.

The chain carries TRBV2 and TRBJ2-4; TRBD2 aligns across 13 bases. The V and J ends lost 4 bases and 6 bases, in that order; junction bases with no gene match: 9. Germline V gene lookup returns CDR1 SNHLY and CDR2 FYNNEI. This CDR3 contains 17 residues. This CDR3 reads CASSGTSGSLKVNIQYF. The CDR3 DNA reads as TGTGCCAGCAGTGGGACTAGCGGGAGTTTGAAGGTAAACATTCAGTACTTC.

V and J are TRBV4-1 and TRBJ2-1; D is unclear. Germline CDR1 reads MGHRA; CDR2 reads YSYEKL. Trimming took 0 bases from V and 7 from J, leaving 13 bases between them. The CDR3 covers 15 residues. The CDR3 DNA follows: TGCGCCAGCAGCCAAGATGTACGGGTGGAAAATGAGCAGTTCTTC. Translated: CASSQDVRVENEQFF.

This clone was observed a handful of times. This chain links TRBV5-4 with TRBJ2-3, with a weak D call TRBD1 (6 bases). The V end was cut by 3 bases, the J end by 0 bases, with 20 bases between. This CDR3 contains 18 residues. The V gene's germline CDR1 is SGHNT and CDR2 YYREEE (reference sequence). The CDR3 DNA follows: TGTGCCAGCAGCTCAAGCAGGGGCCTAATCACTAGCACAGATACGCAGTATTTT. Amino acid sequence: CASSSSRGLITSTDTQYF. The full variable domain, its missing parts supplied by reference TRBV5-4 and TRBJ2-3, is ETGVTQSPTHLIKTRGQQVTLRCSSQSGHNTVSWYQQALGQGPQFIFQYYREEENGRGNFPPRFSGLQFPNYSSELNVNALELDDSALYLCASSSSRGLITSTDTQYFGPGTRLTVL.

The chain couples TRBV6-1 to TRBJ1-1, with no clear D. The CDR3 runs 12 residues. Deletions cut 2 bases from V and 8 bases from J, with 9 bases between. The germline V gene has CDR1 MNHNS and CDR2 SASEGT. The CDR3 loop reads CASSELGPEAFF. CDR3 nucleotide sequence: TGTGCCAGCAGTGAACTCGGTCCGGAAGCTTTCTTT.

This chain joins TRBV6-1 and TRBJ1-5; D ambiguous. Deletions cut 1 base from V and 0 bases from J, with 7 bases between. The CDR3 contains 15 residues. The germline V gene encodes CDR1 MNHNS and CDR2 SASEGT. CDR3 DNA sequence: TGTGCCAGCAGTGAAGTCGCGTATAGCAATCAGCCCCAGCATTTT. Protein: CASSEVAYSNQPQHF.

J is TRBJ2-1 and V is TRBV5-1; no clear D gene. From germline, CDR1 is SGHRS and CDR2 YFSETQ. CDR3 length equals 15 residues. Trimming took off 1 base at V and 0 bases at J, with 8 bases between the two ends. The CDR3: CASSLNAASYNEQFF. CDR3 bases: TGCGCCAGCAGCTTGAACGCGGCCTCCTACAATGAGCAGTTCTTC. The entire variable domain, with the rest obtained from reference TRBV5-1 and TRBJ2-1, is as follows: KAGVTQTPRYLIKTRGQQVTLSCSPISGHRSVSWYQQTPGQGLQFLFEYFSETQRNKGNFPGRFSGRQFSNSRSEMNVSTLELGDSALYLCASSLNAASYNEQFFGPGTRLTVL.

The chain has TRBV14 and TRBJ2-1; D gene unclear. The CDR3 covers 15 residues. Trimming pared 1 base from V and 4 bases from J, leaving 11 bases between. CDR1 SGHDN and CDR2 FVKESK come from the germline V gene. The CDR3 sequence: CASSQARNDYNEQFF. The CDR3 DNA follows: TGTGCCAGCAGCCAAGCGCGTAACGATTACAATGAGCAGTTCTTC.

The V call is TRBV28, the J call TRBJ2-3; the D gene is possibly TRBD2 (6 bases). The CDR3 covers 16 residues. V was trimmed by 6 bases and J by 4 bases, leaving 20 bases between them. Looked up from germline, CDR1 is MDHEN and CDR2 is SYDVKM. In DNA form, the CDR3 reads TGTGCCAGCAGAAATAGCGGCCTCCTGATTTCAGATACGCAGTATTTT. Amino acids: CASRNSGLLISDTQYF.

This rearrangement joins TRBV29-1 to TRBJ2-1; 7 bases fit TRBD2. Losses at the gene ends were 2 bases for V and 7 bases for J; bases not matched to a gene: 14. This CDR3 has 16 amino acids. Germline lookup yields CDR1 SQVTM and CDR2 ANQGSEA. CDR3 sequence reads: CSVEPYAGALTNEQFF. The CDR3 DNA follows: TGCAGCGTTGAACCGTACGCGGGAGCCCTGACGAATGAGCAGTTCTTC.

This clone was seen once. The chain carries TRBV28 and TRBJ1-1; weak D call: TRBD1 (5 bases). The CDR3 spans 10 residues. Trimming removed 6 bases from V and 6 bases from J, with 5 bases in between. Germline CDR1 is MDHEN and CDR2 is SYDVKM. CDR3 in amino acids: CASRTAEAFF. As DNA, the CDR3 is TGTGCCAGCAGGACAGCTGAAGCTTTCTTT.

The chain carries TRBV6-5 and TRBJ2-1; TRBD2 might be the D (6 bases). V shed 0 bases and J shed 0 bases, with 9 bases lying between them. Per the germline V gene, CDR1 is MNHEY and CDR2 is SVGAGI. The CDR3 runs to 16 residues. CDR3 DNA: TGTGCCAGCAGTTACTCGACCGGGAGCTCCTACAATGAGCAGTTCTTC. Translated: CASSYSTGSSYNEQFF.

This CDR3 is CASSTDRRNTEAFF. DNA of the CDR3: TGTGCCAGCAGTACGGACAGGAGGAACACTGAAGCTTTCTTT. V gene TRBV2 combines with J gene TRBJ1-1; the match to TRBD1 covers 7 bases. Germline CDR1 and CDR2: SNHLY and FYNNEI. With 5 bases clipped from V and 1 base from J, the junction kept 4 bases outside the gene matches. There are 14 residues in the CDR3.

This CDR3 reads CASSSSGSSYNEQFF. For the CDR3, the DNA is TGTGCCAGCAGCTCTAGCGGGAGTTCCTACAATGAGCAGTTCTTC. The V gene is TRBV19, the J gene TRBJ2-1; 10 positions match TRBD2. J lost 1 base, V lost 9 bases, and 6 bases had no gene match. This CDR3 is 15 amino acids long. Germline lookup yields CDR1 LNHDA and CDR2 SQIVND (reference sequence).

The DNA of the CDR3 is TGTGCCACCAGCAGAGGTGGGAGTTACTACACCGGGGAGCTGTTTTTT. Protein sequence: CATSRGGSYYTGELFF. This chain connects TRBV15 to TRBJ2-2, with D possibly matching TRBD2 (5 bases). Trimming took 1 base from V and 3 from J, leaving 12 bases between them. The CDR3 totals 16 residues. The germline gives CDR1 LNHNV, CDR2 YYDKDF (reference sequence).

The chain recombines TRBV19 with TRBJ1-4, with TRBD1 matching over 9 bases. Germline loops: CDR1 LNHDA, CDR2 SQIVND (reference sequence). J gave up 7 bases and V 10 bases, and 13 bases lay outside the gene matches. The CDR3 totals 15 residues. CDR3: CATLSPGQGVEKLFF. The CDR3, as DNA: TGTGCCACCCTGAGCCCGGGACAGGGAGTTGAAAAACTGTTTTTT.

The V call is TRBV7-2, the J call TRBJ2-7, with D hard to call. This CDR3 comprises 11 residues. V was shortened by 6 bases and J by 3 bases, with 6 bases between the two germline ends. Germline CDR1 SGHTA, CDR2 FQGNSA. The CDR3 bases are TGTGCCAGCAGAGCGAACTACGAGCAGTACTTC. It specifies CASRANYEQYF.

The J gene is TRBJ2-7, the V gene TRBV30; the match to TRBD2 covers 10 bases. This CDR3 is built from 16 residues. V was pared by 0 bases and J by 2 bases, with 7 bases of the junction left unmatched. Germline V CDR1 and CDR2: GTSNPN, SVGIG (reference sequence). In DNA form, the CDR3 reads TGTGCCTGGAGTGTAAGGCTAGCGGGAGAGCCCTACGAGCAGTACTTC. Its protein product is CAWSVRLAGEPYEQYF.